A single sample is the source of the 13 T cell receptor beta chains below, sequenced in a study of T cell responses to AZD1222 COVID-19 vaccine. The protocol was immunoSEQ multiplex PCR, while the TCRdb copy is restricted to in-frame clones and leaves out a portion. The sample has about 120,000 clones, approximately 83% seen once. Sequences were derived from peripheral blood, sampled on day 0 of MenACWY control vaccination. Every receptor here comes from an adult in good health.

The chain combines TRBV6-5 with TRBJ2-1; 8 positions agree with TRBD1. J gave up 4 bases and V 6 bases, and 5 bases lay outside the gene matches. CDR1 is MNHEY, CDR2 SVGAGI, per germline. This CDR3 contains 14 residues. Here the CDR3 DNA reads TGTGCCAGCAGGCCCGACAGGGGATACAATGAGCAGTTCTTC. Amino acids: CASRPDRGYNEQFF.

This chain connects TRBV15 to TRBJ1-2; D is unclear. Germline V CDR1 and CDR2: LNHNV, YYDKDF (reference sequence). V lost 5 bases to trimming and J lost 6 bases, with 22 bases between them. This CDR3 comprises 16 residues. The CDR3 coding sequence is TGTGCCACCAGCGTTCCCCGGGGATCGGGTACCCATGGCTACACCTTC. Its protein is CATSVPRGSGTHGYTF.

This clone was seen more than once but under ten times. The chain carries TRBV6-6 and TRBJ1-1, with TRBD1 as a possible D gene (5 bases). With 7 bases removed from V and 4 bases from J, the gap between germline ends came to 13 bases. The V gene's germline CDR1 is MNHNY and CDR2 SVGAGI (reference sequence). The CDR3 loop spans 13 amino acids. CDR3 nucleotides: TGTGCCAGCACCCCAGACAGTTTCACTGAAGCTTTCTTT. Protein product: CASTPDSFTEAFF.

The genes are TRBV2 and TRBJ1-6, with D tentatively TRBD1 (5 bases). The V and J ends lost 4 bases and 7 bases respectively, with 17 bases between them. The CDR3 runs to 16 residues. The germline gives CDR1 SNHLY, CDR2 FYNNEI. The CDR3 sequence is CASSVIGALENSPLHF. The CDR3 nucleotides read TGTGCCAGCAGTGTTATAGGGGCGCTAGAAAATTCACCCCTCCACTTT.

This clone was picked up one time. The chain has TRBV7-2 and TRBJ2-5; 9 bases line up with TRBD2. The trim removed 3 bases at V and 5 bases at J, leaving 4 bases unmatched. The CDR3 is made up of 14 amino acids. Germline CDR1 reads SGHTA; CDR2 reads FQGNSA. The CDR3 loop is CASSFGGGAETQYF. CDR3 nucleotide sequence: TGTGCCAGCAGCTTTGGCGGGGGGGCGGAGACCCAGTACTTC.

V usage is TRBV28 and J usage is TRBJ1-4, with D tentatively TRBD1 (5 bases). The CDR3 loop spans 12 amino acids. Germline CDR1 is MDHEN and CDR2 is SYDVKM. V was shortened by 3 bases and J by 8 bases, with 7 bases between the two germline ends. The CDR3 loop reads CASSLGGEKLFF. The CDR3 nucleotides read TGTGCCAGCAGTTTGGGGGGAGAAAAACTGTTTTTT.

The CDR3 sequence is CASSLNIGYNSPLHF. The CDR3 DNA sequence: TGTGCCAGCAGCCTCAATATCGGGTATAATTCACCCCTCCACTTT. The rearrangement uses TRBV5-8 and TRBJ1-6; D unclear. CDR3 size: 15 residues. The germline V gene has CDR1 SGHTS and CDR2 YDEGEE. V lost 4 bases and J 4 bases, leaving 12 bases between the germline ends. Combining the CDR3 with reference TRBV5-8 and TRBJ1-6 gives the whole variable domain EAGVTQSPTHLIKTRGQQATLRCSPISGHTSVYWYQQALGLGLQFLLWYDEGEERNRGNFPPRFSGRQFPNYSSELNVNALELEDSALYLCASSLNIGYNSPLHFGNGTRLTVT.

There are a few counts of this clone. The J gene is TRBJ2-7, the V gene TRBV5-4, with unresolved D. This CDR3 contains 14 residues. Trimming stripped 0 bases from V and 2 bases from J, with 9 bases between. Germline-derived CDR1 and CDR2 are SGHNT and YYREEE (reference sequence). The chain's CDR3 is CASSLDAGPYEQYF. The DNA for the CDR3 is TGTGCCAGCAGCTTGGATGCAGGTCCCTACGAGCAGTACTTC.

The rearrangement links TRBV7-6 to TRBJ2-3; 8 bases match TRBD2. This CDR3 comprises 15 residues. CDR1 and CDR2 from the germline V gene are SGHVS and FNYEAQ. V lost 10 bases and J lost 2; bases outside the gene matches: 11. CDR3 bases: TGTGCCACCTCAGTGGGCGGGGGGCACACAGATACGCAGTATTTT. Translation gives CATSVGGGHTDTQYF. The full variable domain, rest sourced from reference TRBV7-6 and TRBJ2-3, is GAGVSQSPRYKVTKRGQDVALRCDPISGHVSLYWYRQALGQGPEFLTYFNYEAQQDKSGLPNDRFSAERPEGSISTLTIQRTEQRDSAMYRCATSVGGGHTDTQYFGPGTRLTVL.

This chain links TRBV7-3 with TRBJ2-3, with D tentatively TRBD1 (6 bases). Germline CDR1 SGHTA, CDR2 FQGTGA. This CDR3 has 14 residues. Trimming stripped 10 bases from V and 0 bases from J, with 14 bases between. For the CDR3, the DNA is TGTGCCACCTCGAGAACAGGGAGCACAGATACGCAGTATTTT. It specifies CATSRTGSTDTQYF.

Written as DNA, the CDR3 is TGCAGCACCTGCCGACAGGGACGCACTGAAGCTTTCTTT. This translates into CSTCRQGRTEAFF. V usage is TRBV29-1 and J usage is TRBJ1-1, with TRBD1 matching over 7 bases. Germline V CDR1 and CDR2: SQVTM, ANQGSEA. The CDR3 is 13 amino acids. V dropped 8 bases and J dropped 4; count of bases not matched to a gene: 10.

As DNA, the CDR3 is TGTGCCAGCAGCGCTATAGCGGGGGGGCCATACAATGAGCAGTTCTTC. It yields the protein CASSAIAGGPYNEQFF. V is TRBV9 and J is TRBJ2-1; 11 bases map to TRBD2. With 3 bases clipped from V and 4 bases from J, the junction kept 6 bases outside the gene matches. Germline V CDR1 and CDR2: SGDLS, YYNGEE. The CDR3 is 16 residues long.

The rearrangement uses TRBV19 and TRBJ1-1; 10 bases are a match to TRBD1. Germline CDR1 LNHDA, CDR2 SQIVND (reference sequence). There are 17 residues in the CDR3. V gave up 4 bases and J gave up 5 bases; unmatched junction bases: 13. In DNA form, the CDR3 reads TGTGCCAGTAGTAGGGCCGGGACAGGGGCGGAGAGGACTGAAGCTTTCTTT. Encoded protein: CASSRAGTGAERTEAFF.